This is a list of T cell receptor beta chains from one sample in a study of T cells expressing NK-cell markers. TCRdb re-called the 5' RACE reads and shows each CDR3 protein once, DNA omitted. This sample contains about 380,000 distinct CDR3 sequences. The sample comprised blood T cells: a sorted CD56 or NKG2C T cell subset, CD4+ or CD8+ T cells, or bulk PBMC T cells (not recorded which). Receptors were obtained from a man between 18 and 69 years old in good health. CDR3s include the opening cysteine and the closing phenylalanine or tryptophan.

V gene	J gene	CDR3 protein
TRBV19	TRBJ2-7	CASGGTGGYYEQYF
TRBV6-5	TRBJ1-4	CASSGTGGKLFF
TRBV5-1	TRBJ1-1	CASSLEGFYTEAFF
TRBV6-1	TRBJ2-3	CASRQRGVADTQYF
TRBV5-1	TRBJ2-5	CASSLGQGAGETQYF
TRBV12-3/TRBV12-4	TRBJ1-5	CASSFQSVYRARQPQHF
TRBV7-8	TRBJ2-5	CASSAVGGVGETQYF
TRBV12-3/TRBV12-4	TRBJ2-3	CASSAGGSTDTQYF
TRBV6-1	TRBJ1-1	CASSGLTRVNTEAFF
TRBV11-2	TRBJ2-1	CASSRGGAASSYNEQFF
TRBV6-5	TRBJ2-3	CASSYSPSVYTQYF
TRBV7-3	TRBJ2-7	CASSRGGASSYEQYF
TRBV19	TRBJ2-1	CASSVAGGPLYNEQFF
TRBV7-9	TRBJ2-5	CASSLAGNKETQYF
TRBV7-2	TRBJ2-1	CASSFRGGTAVVNEQFF
TRBV5-1	TRBJ2-3	CASSHGDRRADTQYF
TRBV3-1	TRBJ1-3	CASSQGQGAYGNTIYF
TRBV11-2	TRBJ1-3	CASSLDWSTWGISGNTIYF
TRBV6-5	TRBJ1-4	CASSYRASGNEKLFF
TRBV20-1	TRBJ2-1	CSAIAWGNEQFF
TRBV12-3/TRBV12-4	TRBJ2-7	CASSLGGTKAYEQYF
TRBV7-8	TRBJ2-2	CASSVRGSNTGELFF
TRBV27	TRBJ1-2	CASSFNRQTGYTF
TRBV14	TRBJ2-3	CASSPSGTPSYF